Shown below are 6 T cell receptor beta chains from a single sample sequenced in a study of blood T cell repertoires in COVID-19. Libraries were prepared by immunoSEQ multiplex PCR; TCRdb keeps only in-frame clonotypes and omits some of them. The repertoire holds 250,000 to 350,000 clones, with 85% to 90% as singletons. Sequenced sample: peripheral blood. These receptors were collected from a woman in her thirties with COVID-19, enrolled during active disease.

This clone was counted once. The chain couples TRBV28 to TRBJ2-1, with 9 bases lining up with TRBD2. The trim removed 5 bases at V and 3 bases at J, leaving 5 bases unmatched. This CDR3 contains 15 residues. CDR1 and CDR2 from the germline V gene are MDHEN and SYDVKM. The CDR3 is CASSLAGPVYNEQFF. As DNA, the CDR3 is TGTGCCAGCAGTCTAGCGGGACCTGTCTACAATGAGCAGTTCTTC.

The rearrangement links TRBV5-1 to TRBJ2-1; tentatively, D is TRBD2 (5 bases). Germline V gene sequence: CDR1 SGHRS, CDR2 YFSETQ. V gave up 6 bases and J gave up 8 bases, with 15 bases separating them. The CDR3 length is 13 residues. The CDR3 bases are TGCGCCAGCACCTACCCGGACGGGGATGAGCAGTTCTTC. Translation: CASTYPDGDEQFF.

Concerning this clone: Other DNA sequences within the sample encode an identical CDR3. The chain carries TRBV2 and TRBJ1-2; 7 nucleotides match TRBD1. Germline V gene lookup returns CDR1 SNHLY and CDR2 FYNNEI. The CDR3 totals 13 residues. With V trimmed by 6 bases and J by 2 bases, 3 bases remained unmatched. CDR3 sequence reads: CASSQTGNYGYTF. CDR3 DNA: TGTGCCAGCAGCCAGACAGGGAACTATGGCTACACCTTC.

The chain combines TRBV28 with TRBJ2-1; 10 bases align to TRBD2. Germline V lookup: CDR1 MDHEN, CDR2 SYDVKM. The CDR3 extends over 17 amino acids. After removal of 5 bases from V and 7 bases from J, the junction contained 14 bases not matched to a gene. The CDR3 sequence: CASSPDRVAGGYNEQFF. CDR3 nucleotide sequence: TGTGCCAGCAGTCCGGACAGGGTAGCGGGAGGATATAATGAGCAGTTCTTC.

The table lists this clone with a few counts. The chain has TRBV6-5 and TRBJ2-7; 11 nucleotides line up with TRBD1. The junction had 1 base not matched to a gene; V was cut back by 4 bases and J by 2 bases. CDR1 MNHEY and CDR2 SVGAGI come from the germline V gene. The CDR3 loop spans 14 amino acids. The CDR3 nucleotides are TGTGCCAGCAGTTTGGGACAGGGGGCCTACGAGCAGTACTTC. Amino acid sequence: CASSLGQGAYEQYF.

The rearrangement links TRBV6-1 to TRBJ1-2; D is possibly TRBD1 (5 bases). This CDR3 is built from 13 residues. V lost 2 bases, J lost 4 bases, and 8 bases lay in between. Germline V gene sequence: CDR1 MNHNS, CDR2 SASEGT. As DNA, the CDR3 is TGTGCCAGCAGTGAACAGGGTACCTATGGCTACACCTTC. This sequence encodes CASSEQGTYGYTF.